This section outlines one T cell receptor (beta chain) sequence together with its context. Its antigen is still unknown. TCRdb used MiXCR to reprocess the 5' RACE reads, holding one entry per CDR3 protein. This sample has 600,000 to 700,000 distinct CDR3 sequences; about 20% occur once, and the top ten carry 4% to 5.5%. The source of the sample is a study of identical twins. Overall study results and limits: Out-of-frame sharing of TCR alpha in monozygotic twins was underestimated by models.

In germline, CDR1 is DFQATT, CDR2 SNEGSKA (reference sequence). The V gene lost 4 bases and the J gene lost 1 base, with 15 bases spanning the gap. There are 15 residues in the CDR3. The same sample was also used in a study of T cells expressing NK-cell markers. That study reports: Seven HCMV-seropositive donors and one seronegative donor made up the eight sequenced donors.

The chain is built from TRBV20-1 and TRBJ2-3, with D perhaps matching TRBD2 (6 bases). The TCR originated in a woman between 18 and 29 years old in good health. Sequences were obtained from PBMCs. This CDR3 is CSATSREEGTDTQYF. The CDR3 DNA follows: TGCAGTGCTACCTCCAGGGAGGAGGGCACAGATACGCAGTATTTT.